These T cell receptor beta chains were read from a single sample in a study of OX40 agonist ivuxolimab in advanced cancers. The data were produced by immunoSEQ multiplex PCR, yet TCRdb's version contains in-frame clones alone and is incomplete. The table has about 71,000 clones, 86% seen once. This sample comprised CD4+ or CD8+ T cells sorted from blood, obtained in a trial of the OX40 agonist ivuxolimab. The origin of the receptors is an adult with an advanced solid tumor such as melanoma, head and neck, liver or kidney cancer. Each CDR3 is given with its conserved first and last residue. D genes are given only for firm matches. The size entry is marked missing in some rows and otherwise reads once, few, many or a size class.

v_gene	d_gene	abundance	j_gene	CDR3nt	CDR3aa
TRBV5-1	-	-	TRBJ2-3	TGCGCCAGCAGTTCTGCTAGCAGATACACAGATACGCAGTATTTT	CASSSASRYTDTQYF
TRBV5-1	-	few	TRBJ2-5	TGCGCCAGCAGCTTGGGGTCCGGGTACCAAGAGACCCAGTACTTC	CASSLGSGYQETQYF
TRBV10-3	TRBD1	-	TRBJ1-2	TGTGCCAGCCTACAGGGGGAAGGCTATGGCTACACCTTC	CASLQGEGYGYTF
TRBV6-6	-	-	TRBJ1-1	TGTGCCAGCAGTCTCGTGGAGGCGAACACTGAAGCTTTCTTT	CASSLVEANTEAFF
TRBV11-3	TRBD1	-	TRBJ2-7	TGTGCCAGCAGCCCGGGACAGGTTCCCTACGAGCAGTACTTC	CASSPGQVPYEQYF
TRBV5-4	TRBD2	-	TRBJ2-3	TGTGCCAGCAGCTCGGGGATCTCTAGCGGGAGCACAGATACGCAGTATTTT	CASSSGISSGSTDTQYF
TRBV11-2	-	-	TRBJ2-7	TGTGCCAGCAGCTTAGCTCCGCACGAGCAGTACTTC	CASSLAPHEQYF
TRBV20-1	-	-	TRBJ2-3	TGCAGTGCTTGGACAGATACGCAGTATTTT	CSAWTDTQYF
TRBV2	TRBD2	-	TRBJ2-3	TGTGCCAGCAGCCCCTTTACTAGCGGGATAGATACGCAGTATTTT	CASSPFTSGIDTQYF
TRBV19	-	-	TRBJ1-2	TGTGCCAGTAGTATAGATCGGCGGGGGCTACATGGCTACACCTTC	CASSIDRRGLHGYTF
TRBV6-5	TRBD1	-	TRBJ2-1	TGTGCCAGCAGTGGCACAGGGGGAAACAATGAGCAGTTCTTC	CASSGTGGNNEQFF
TRBV5-8	-	-	TRBJ1-5	TGTGCCAGCAGCTTGGTGGGATTCGGCAATCAGCCCCAGCATTTT	CASSLVGFGNQPQHF
TRBV7-2	TRBD1	-	TRBJ1-5	TGTGCCAGCAGCCCGGGACAGGGGACTCAGCCCCAGCATTTT	CASSPGQGTQPQHF
TRBV5-1	TRBD1	few	TRBJ1-2	TGCGCCAGCAAGTTGGACAGGGTTAATGGCTACACCTTC	CASKLDRVNGYTF
TRBV6-5	TRBD1	-	TRBJ2-3	TGTGCCAGCAGTTACTCAAAGGGACAGGGTAAAGATACGCAGTATTTT	CASSYSKGQGKDTQYF
TRBV11-2	-	-	TRBJ1-4	TGTGCCAGCAGCTTAGACAGTGCAACTAATGAAAAACTGTTTTTT	CASSLDSATNEKLFF
TRBV19	-	-	TRBJ2-1	TGTGCCAGTAGTATGGGGCAGGGCGGCGATGAGCAGTTCTTC	CASSMGQGGDEQFF
TRBV7-7	-	-	TRBJ2-5	TGTGCTAGCAGCCCGGACAGAGGAGAGACCCAGTACTTC	CASSPDRGETQYF
TRBV5-3	-	once	TRBJ2-7	TGTGCCAGACGACCGGGCACGACCTACGAGCAGTACTTC	CARRPGTTYEQYF
TRBV30	-	once	TRBJ2-3	TGTGCCTGGAGGGGGGACACCTACACAGATACGCAGTATTTT	CAWRGDTYTDTQYF
TRBV19	TRBD1	-	TRBJ1-2	TGTGCCAGTAGTATACCCCCGGGGAGGGGGCAATATGGCTACACCTTC	CASSIPPGRGQYGYTF
TRBV19	-	few	TRBJ1-5	TGTGCCAGTAGTATGGCGCCTTCCAGCAATCAGCCCCAGCATTTT	CASSMAPSSNQPQHF
TRBV19	TRBD1	-	TRBJ2-2	TGTGCCAGTAGCCAAGGACAGGGGGCCACCGGGGAGCTGTTTTTT	CASSQGQGATGELFF
TRBV7-3	TRBD1	-	TRBJ2-1	TGTGCCAGCAGACTTACAGGGGGCTCCTACAATGAGCAGTTCTTC	CASRLTGGSYNEQFF
TRBV4-1	-	once	TRBJ1-2	TGCGCCAGCAGCCTAGACCTCCGGGGATGGGACACCTTC	CASSLDLRGWDTF
TRBV6-4	TRBD2	-	TRBJ2-1	TGTGCCAGCAGTGCGGGACTAGCGGGAAGAGACGAGCAGTTCTTC	CASSAGLAGRDEQFF
TRBV28	TRBD1	-	TRBJ2-6	TGTGCCAGCAGTAGCATGGGACAGGGGGCTTCAGGGGCCAACGTCCTGACTTTC	CASSSMGQGASGANVLTF
TRBV28	-	-	TRBJ1-2	TGTGCCAGCAGTTTATACGTGAGTGGCTACACCTTC	CASSLYVSGYTF
TRBV25-1	-	-	TRBJ1-2	TGTGCCAGCAGTTCAGAGGCTGGTGGCTACACCTTC	CASSSEAGGYTF
TRBV5-4	TRBD1	-	TRBJ2-1	TGTGCCGGCCGTGGGGACAGGGGGAGGAATGAGCAGTTCTTC	CAGRGDRGRNEQFF
TRBV18	-	-	TRBJ1-1	TGTGCCAGCCGATCGGGGCGCGAACCGGGCCAAAGAAACACTGAAGCTTTCTTT	CASRSGREPGQRNTEAFF
TRBV7-9	TRBD2	-	TRBJ2-1	TGTGCCAGCACCCTAGCGGGACTCGACAATGAGCAGTTCTTC	CASTLAGLDNEQFF
TRBV30	-	-	TRBJ2-5	TGTGCCTGGAGTGTAGGTGGGGTGATGGAGACCCAGTACTTC	CAWSVGGVMETQYF
TRBV9	TRBD1	-	TRBJ2-5	TGTGCCAGCAGCGCCCTGGGACAGGGGGGAGAGACCCAGTACTTC	CASSALGQGGETQYF
TRBV5-1	TRBD1	-	TRBJ2-5	TGCGCCAGCAGCACAAGGACAGGGGGCGGAGAGACCCAGTACTTC	CASSTRTGGGETQYF
TRBV5-1	TRBD2	-	TRBJ2-1	TGCGCCAGCAGCTTACCGGGACTAGCGGGAGAGATTTCGTACAATGAGCAGTTCTTC	CASSLPGLAGEISYNEQFF
TRBV7-2	TRBD1	few	TRBJ2-1	TGTGCCAGCAGACGTATGACAGGGGCGACGGAGCAGTTCTTC	CASRRMTGATEQFF
TRBV7-2	-	-	TRBJ2-5	TGTGCCAGCAGCTCTTCCCTGGAGGAGACCCAGTACTTC	CASSSSLEETQYF
TRBV11-3	-	-	TRBJ2-1	TGTGCCAGCAGCTTAGGACTAGGGGGCGATGAGCAGTTCTTC	CASSLGLGGDEQFF
TRBV18	TRBD1	-	TRBJ1-4	TGTGCCAGCTCTCCAGGACAGGGTGTTGGTAATGAAAAACTGTTTTTT	CASSPGQGVGNEKLFF
TRBV30	TRBD1	-	TRBJ2-7	TGTGCCTGGAACCCGGGACAGTTGGCCTACTTCTCCTACGAGCAGTACTTC	CAWNPGQLAYFSYEQYF
TRBV7-9	TRBD1	-	TRBJ1-1	TGTGCCAGCAGCAGACAGGGGGCGAGGGACACTGAAGCTTTCTTT	CASSRQGARDTEAFF
TRBV21-1	-	-	TRBJ2-3	TGTGCCAGCAGCAACCGTCGGACAGGGGGCTGTGATACGCAGTATTTT	CASSNRRTGGCDTQYF
TRBV2	-	once	TRBJ1-3	TGTGCCAGCAGTAGGGCCGGAATGTACTCTGGAAACACCATATATTTT	CASSRAGMYSGNTIYF
TRBV29-1	-	once	TRBJ2-3	TGCAGCGTTGTCGGAGCCCTTAGCACAGATACGCAGTATTTT	CSVVGALSTDTQYF
TRBV11-2	TRBD2	once	TRBJ2-7	TGTGCCAGCAGCTTATTTCGGGAGGTGGCATACGAGCAGTACTTC	CASSLFREVAYEQYF
TRBV9	-	once	TRBJ2-7	TGTGCCAGCAGCGTAGGCCTAGGATACGAGCAGTACTTC	CASSVGLGYEQYF
TRBV2	-	-	TRBJ2-2	TGTGCCAGCAGTGAAGCTGGGGGGCGTAACACCGGGGAGCTGTTTTTT	CASSEAGGRNTGELFF
TRBV29-1	TRBD2	-	TRBJ2-5	TGCAGCGTTGGACTAGCGGGACAAGAGACCCAGTACTTC	CSVGLAGQETQYF
TRBV6-5	TRBD2	-	TRBJ2-2	TGTGCCAGCAGCCGACTAGCATTTAATAGCGGGGAGCTGTTTTTT	CASSRLAFNSGELFF
TRBV6-6	TRBD1	-	TRBJ1-4	TGTGCCAGCAGAATGGGACAGGTATTGGAAAAACTGTTTTTT	CASRMGQVLEKLFF
TRBV4-2	TRBD2	-	TRBJ2-5	TGTGCCAGCAGCCAAGAGGGCGGGAGGATGGATGGAGAGACCCAGTACTTC	CASSQEGGRMDGETQYF